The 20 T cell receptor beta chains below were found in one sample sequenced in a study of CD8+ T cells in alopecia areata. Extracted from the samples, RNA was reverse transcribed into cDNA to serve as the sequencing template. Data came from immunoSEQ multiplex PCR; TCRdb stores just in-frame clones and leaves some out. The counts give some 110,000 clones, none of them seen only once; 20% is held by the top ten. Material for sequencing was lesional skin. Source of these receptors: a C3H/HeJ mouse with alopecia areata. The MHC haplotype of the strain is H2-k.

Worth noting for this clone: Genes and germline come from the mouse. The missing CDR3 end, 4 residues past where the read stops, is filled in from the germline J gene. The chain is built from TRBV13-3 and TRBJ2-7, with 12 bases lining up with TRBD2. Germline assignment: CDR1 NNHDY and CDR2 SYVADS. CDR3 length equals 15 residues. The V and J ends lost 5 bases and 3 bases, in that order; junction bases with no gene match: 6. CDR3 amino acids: CASRLDWGGDYEQYF. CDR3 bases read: TGTGCCAGCAGACTCGACTGGGGGGGCGACTAT.

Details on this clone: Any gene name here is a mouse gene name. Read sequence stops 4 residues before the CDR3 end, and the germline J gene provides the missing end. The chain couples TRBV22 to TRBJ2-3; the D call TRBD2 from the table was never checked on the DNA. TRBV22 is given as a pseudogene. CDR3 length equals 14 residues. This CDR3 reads CASSCPPSAETLYF. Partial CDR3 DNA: TGTGCCAGCAGTTGCCCTCCTAGTGCAGAA.

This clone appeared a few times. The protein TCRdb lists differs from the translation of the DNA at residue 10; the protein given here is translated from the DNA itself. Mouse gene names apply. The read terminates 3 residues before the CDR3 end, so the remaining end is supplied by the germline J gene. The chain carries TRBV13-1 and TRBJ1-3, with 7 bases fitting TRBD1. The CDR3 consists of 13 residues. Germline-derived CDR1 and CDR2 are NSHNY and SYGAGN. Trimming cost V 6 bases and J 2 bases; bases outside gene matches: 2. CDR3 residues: CASKDRAGNTLYF. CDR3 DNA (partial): TGTGCCAGCAAAGACAGGGCTGGAAATACG.

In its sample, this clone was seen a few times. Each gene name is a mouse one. The CDR3 DNA, read in part, is TGCACCTGCAGTGCAGCTAAGGGGGCAGGCACCGGG. This gives the protein CTCSAAKGAGTG. The entire CDR3 protein is CTCSAAKGAGTGQLYF. V is TRBV1 and J is TRBJ2-2, with D possibly TRBD1 on 7 matching bases. The read is 4 residues too short to cover the CDR3 end, so that end is filled in from the germline J gene. This CDR3 contains 16 residues. Trimming pared 1 base from V and 4 bases from J, leaving 13 bases between. Germline V gives CDR1 NSQYPW, CDR2 LRSPGD (reference sequence). Complete variable domain (other parts from reference TRBV1 and TRBJ2-2): VTLLEQNPRWRLVPRGQAVNLRCILKNSQYPWMSWYQQDLQKQLQWLFTLRSPGDKEVKSLPGADYLATRVTDTELRLQVANMSQGRTLYCTCSAAKGAGTGQLYFGEGSKLTVL.

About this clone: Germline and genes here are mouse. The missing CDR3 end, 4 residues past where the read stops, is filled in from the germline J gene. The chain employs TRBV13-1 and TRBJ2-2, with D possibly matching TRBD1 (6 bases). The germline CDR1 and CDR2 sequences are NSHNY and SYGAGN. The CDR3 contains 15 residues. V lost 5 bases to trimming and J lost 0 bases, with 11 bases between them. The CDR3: CASSLTGANTGQLYF. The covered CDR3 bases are TGTGCCAGCAGCCTGACAGGAGCAAACACCGGG.

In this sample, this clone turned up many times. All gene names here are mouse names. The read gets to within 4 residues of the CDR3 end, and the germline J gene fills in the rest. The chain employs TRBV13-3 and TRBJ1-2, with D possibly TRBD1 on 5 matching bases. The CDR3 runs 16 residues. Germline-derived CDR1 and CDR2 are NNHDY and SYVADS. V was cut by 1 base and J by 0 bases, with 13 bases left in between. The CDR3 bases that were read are TGTGCCAGCAGTGATCTCAGGGAAGGGGCAAACTCC. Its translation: CASSDLREGANS. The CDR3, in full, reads CASSDLREGANSDYTF.

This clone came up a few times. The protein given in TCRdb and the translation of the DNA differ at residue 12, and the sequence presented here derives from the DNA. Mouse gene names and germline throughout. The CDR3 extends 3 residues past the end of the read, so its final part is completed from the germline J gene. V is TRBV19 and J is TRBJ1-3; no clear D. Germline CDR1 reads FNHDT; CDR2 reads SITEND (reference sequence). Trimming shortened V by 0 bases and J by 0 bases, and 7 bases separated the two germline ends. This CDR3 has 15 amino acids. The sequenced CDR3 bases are TGTGCCAGCAGTATAGTTCCACATTCTGGAAATACG. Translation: CASSIVPHSGNT. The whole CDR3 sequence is CASSIVPHSGNTLYF.

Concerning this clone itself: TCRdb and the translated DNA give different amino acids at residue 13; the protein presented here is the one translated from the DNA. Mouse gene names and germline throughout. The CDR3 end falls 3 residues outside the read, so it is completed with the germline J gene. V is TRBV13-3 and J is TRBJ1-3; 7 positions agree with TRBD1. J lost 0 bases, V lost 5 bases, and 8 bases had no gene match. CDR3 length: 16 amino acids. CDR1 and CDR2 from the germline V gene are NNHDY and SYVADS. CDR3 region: CASSPDRDDSGNTLYF. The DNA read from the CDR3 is TGTGCCAGCAGCCCTGACAGGGATGATTCTGGAAATACG.

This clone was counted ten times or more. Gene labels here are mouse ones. CDR3 protein: CTCSAFRFANTEVFF. The part of the CDR3 DNA that was read is TGCACCTGCAGTGCTTTCAGGTTTGCAAACACA. The V gene is TRBV1, the J gene TRBJ1-1, with D unclear. The read gets to within 4 residues of the CDR3 end, and the germline J gene fills in the rest. V lost 3 bases and J lost 0, with 11 bases in between. Germline V CDR1 and CDR2: NSQYPW, LRSPGD (reference sequence). This CDR3 region has 15 residues.

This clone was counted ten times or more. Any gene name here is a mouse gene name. The part of the CDR3 DNA that was read is TGTGCCAGCAGTGATTACCAGGACCAAGAC. Amino acid sequence: CASSDYQDQD. The whole CDR3 is CASSDYQDQDTQYF. The J gene is TRBJ2-5, the V gene TRBV13-3; D gene unclear. The CDR3 is cut off 4 residues early in the read; its end comes from the germline J gene. CDR1 and CDR2 (germline): NNHDY, SYVADS. The ends were cut back, 1 base at V and 1 base at J, with 7 bases in the middle. The CDR3 sequence is 14 residues long.

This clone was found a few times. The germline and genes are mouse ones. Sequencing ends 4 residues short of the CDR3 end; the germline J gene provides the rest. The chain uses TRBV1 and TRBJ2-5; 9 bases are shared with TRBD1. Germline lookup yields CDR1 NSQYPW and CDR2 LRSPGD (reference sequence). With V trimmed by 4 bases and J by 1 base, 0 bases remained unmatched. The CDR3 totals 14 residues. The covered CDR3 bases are TGCACCTGCAGTGACAGGGGGCACCAAGAC. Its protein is CTCSDRGHQD. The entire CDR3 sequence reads CTCSDRGHQDTQYF.

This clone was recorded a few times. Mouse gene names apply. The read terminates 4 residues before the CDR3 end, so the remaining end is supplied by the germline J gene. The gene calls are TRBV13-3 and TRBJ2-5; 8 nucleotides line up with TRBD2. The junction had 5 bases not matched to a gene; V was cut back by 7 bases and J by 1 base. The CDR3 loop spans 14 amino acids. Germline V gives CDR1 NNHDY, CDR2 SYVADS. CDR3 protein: CASGPGLDQDTQYF. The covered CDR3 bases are TGTGCCAGCGGCCCGGGACTGGACCAAGAC.

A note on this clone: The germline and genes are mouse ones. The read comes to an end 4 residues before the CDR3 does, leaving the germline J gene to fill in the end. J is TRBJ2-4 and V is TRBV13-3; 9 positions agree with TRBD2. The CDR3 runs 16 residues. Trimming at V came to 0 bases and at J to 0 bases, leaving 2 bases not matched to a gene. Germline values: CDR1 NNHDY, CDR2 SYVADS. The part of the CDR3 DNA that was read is TGTGCCAGCAGTGATGTCTGGGGGGGAAGTCAAAAC. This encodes CASSDVWGGSQN. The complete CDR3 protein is CASSDVWGGSQNTLYF.

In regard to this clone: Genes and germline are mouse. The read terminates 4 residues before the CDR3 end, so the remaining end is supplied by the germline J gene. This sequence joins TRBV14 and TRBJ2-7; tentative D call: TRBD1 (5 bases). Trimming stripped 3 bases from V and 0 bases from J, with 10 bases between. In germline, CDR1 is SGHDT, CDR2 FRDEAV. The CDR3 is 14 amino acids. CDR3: CASSYGQSSYEQYF. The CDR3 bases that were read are TGTGCCAGCAGTTACGGACAAAGCTCCTAT.

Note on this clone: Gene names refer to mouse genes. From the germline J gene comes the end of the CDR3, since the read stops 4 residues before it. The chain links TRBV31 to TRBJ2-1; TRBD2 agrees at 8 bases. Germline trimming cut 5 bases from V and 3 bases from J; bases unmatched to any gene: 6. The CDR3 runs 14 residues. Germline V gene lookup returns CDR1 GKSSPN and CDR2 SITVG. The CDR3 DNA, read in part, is TGTGCCTGGTGGACTTGGGGGGGCTATGCT. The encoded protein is CAWWTWGGYA. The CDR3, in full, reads CAWWTWGGYAEQFF.

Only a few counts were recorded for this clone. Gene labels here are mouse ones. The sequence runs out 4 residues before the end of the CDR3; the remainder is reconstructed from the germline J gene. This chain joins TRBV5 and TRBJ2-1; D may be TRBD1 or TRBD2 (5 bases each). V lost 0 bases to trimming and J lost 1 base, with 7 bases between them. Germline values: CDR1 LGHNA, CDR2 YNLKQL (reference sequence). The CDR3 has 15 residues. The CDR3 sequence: CASSQDRDNYAEQFF. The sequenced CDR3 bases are TGTGCCAGCAGCCAAGACAGGGACAACTATGCT.

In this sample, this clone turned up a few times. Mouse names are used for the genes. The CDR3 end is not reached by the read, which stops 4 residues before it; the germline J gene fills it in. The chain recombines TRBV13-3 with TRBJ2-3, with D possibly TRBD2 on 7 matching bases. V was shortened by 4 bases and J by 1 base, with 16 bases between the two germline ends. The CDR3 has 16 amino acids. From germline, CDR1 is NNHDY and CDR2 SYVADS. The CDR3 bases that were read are TGTGCCAGCAGTCCTGTGGGGGGCGCCGGTGCAGAA. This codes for CASSPVGGAGAE. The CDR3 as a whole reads CASSPVGGAGAETLYF.

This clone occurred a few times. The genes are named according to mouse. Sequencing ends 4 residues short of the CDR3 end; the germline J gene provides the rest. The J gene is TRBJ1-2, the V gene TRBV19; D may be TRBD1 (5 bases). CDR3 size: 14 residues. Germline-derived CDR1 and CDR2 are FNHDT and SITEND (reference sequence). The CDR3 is CASSMGTGGDDYTF. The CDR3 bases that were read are TGTGCCAGCAGTATGGGGACTGGGGGGGAC.

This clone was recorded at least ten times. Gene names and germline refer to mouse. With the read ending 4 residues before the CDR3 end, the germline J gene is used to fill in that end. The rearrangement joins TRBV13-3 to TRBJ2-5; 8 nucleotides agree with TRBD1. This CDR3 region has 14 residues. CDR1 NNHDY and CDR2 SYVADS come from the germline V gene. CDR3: CASSDARGHDTQYF. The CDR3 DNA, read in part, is TGTGCCAGCAGTGATGCCAGGGGGCACGAC.

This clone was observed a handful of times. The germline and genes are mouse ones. CDR3 region: CASSDLSDTQYF. Partial CDR3 DNA: TGTGCCAGCAGTGATCTGAGTGAC. The chain carries TRBV13-3 and TRBJ2-5; D gene ambiguous. The read ends 4 residues shy of where the CDR3 ends; the end is completed using the germline J gene. Germline CDR1 is NNHDY and CDR2 is SYVADS. The CDR3 runs to 12 residues.